This is a list of T cell receptor beta chains from one sample in a study of T cell repertoires in ileal Crohn's disease. TCRdb's copy holds only in-frame clones and misses some; the assay was immunoSEQ multiplex PCR. Of 16,000 or so clones in the sample, approximately 92% were seen once. The specimen was ileal tissue. All receptors come from an adult with Crohn's disease. Both conserved end residues are part of each CDR3. D genes are given only for firm matches. Clone size is given for some rows only: seen once, a few or many times, or a class if the clone is expanded.

clone_size j_call v_call d_call cdr3_aa cdr3_nt
few TRBJ2-6 TRBV5-1 NA CASSTGTSGANVLTF TGCGCCAGCAGCACAGGGACCTCTGGGGCCAACGTCCTGACTTTC
NA TRBJ1-1 TRBV14 NA CASSPIRQGLAFF TGTGCCAGCAGCCCCATACGGCAGGGATTGGCTTTCTTT
once TRBJ1-2 TRBV7-3 NA CASSPDAGSGGYTF TGTGCCAGCAGCCCCGACGCGGGGTCTGGTGGCTACACCTTC
NA TRBJ1-1 TRBV20-1 NA CSARREEAFF TGCAGTGCTCGTAGGGAGGAAGCTTTCTTT
NA TRBJ1-2 TRBV6-4 NA CASSAGPNYGYTF TGTGCCAGCAGTGCAGGGCCGAACTATGGCTACACCTTC
NA TRBJ1-2 TRBV9 TRBD1 CASSPQDRGSGYTF TGTGCCAGCAGCCCACAGGACAGGGGCAGTGGCTACACCTTC
NA TRBJ2-7 TRBV7-2 NA CASSLGLDAYEQYF TGTGCCAGCAGCTTAGGGCTCGACGCATACGAGCAGTACTTC
few TRBJ2-5 TRBV28 TRBD2 CASSLPAGEQETQYF TGTGCCAGCAGTTTACCAGCGGGGGAACAAGAGACCCAGTACTTC
few TRBJ1-6 TRBV7-6 TRBD1 CASSSQGQGVNSPLHF TGTGCCAGCAGCTCCCAGGGACAGGGGGTAAATTCACCCCTCCACTTT
once TRBJ1-6 TRBV7-2 NA CASSLNRDNSPLHF TGTGCCAGCAGCCTGAACAGGGATAATTCACCCCTCCACTTT
NA TRBJ2-1 TRBV6-4 TRBD1 CASSDSDRDEQFF TGTGCCAGCAGTGACTCGGACAGGGATGAGCAGTTCTTC
NA TRBJ2-1 TRBV25-1 NA CASSEYIRDEQFF TGTGCCAGCAGTGAATATATTCGGGATGAGCAGTTCTTC
NA TRBJ2-7 TRBV7-9 TRBD2 CASSFGGGAYEQYF TGTGCCAGCAGCTTCGGCGGGGGGGCATACGAGCAGTACTTC
NA TRBJ2-1 TRBV7-9 NA CASSSPPAAGRGEQFF TGTGCCAGCAGCTCCCCCCCCGCGGCGGGAAGGGGTGAGCAGTTCTTC
NA TRBJ1-5 TRBV28 TRBD1 CASSLVNRGVGPQHF TGTGCCAGCAGTTTAGTAAACAGGGGGGTCGGGCCCCAGCATTTT
NA TRBJ1-4 TRBV4-2 NA CASSQDGGSNSYEKLFF TGTGCCAGCAGCCAAGATGGGGGATCCAACTCTTATGAAAAACTGTTTTTT
NA TRBJ1-4 TRBV2 NA CASSPTAEEKLFF TGTGCCAGCAGTCCCACCGCCGAAGAAAAACTGTTTTTT
NA TRBJ1-2 TRBV19 NA CASSIHLEAVRGYTF TGTGCCAGTAGTATTCATCTCGAAGCAGTTCGTGGCTACACCTTC
NA TRBJ2-3 TRBV19 TRBD2 CASRTGLAGGTDTQYF TGTGCCAGTAGGACCGGACTAGCGGGGGGCACAGATACGCAGTATTTT
NA TRBJ1-2 TRBV29-1 NA CSVGGVEDNYGYTF TGCAGCGTTGGAGGGGTGGAGGATAACTATGGCTACACCTTC
once TRBJ2-5 TRBV11-2 NA CASSLDGSPQETQYF TGTGCCAGCAGCTTAGATGGTAGTCCCCAAGAGACCCAGTACTTC
NA TRBJ2-7 TRBV10-3 NA CAISGSAAVSYEQYF TGTGCCATCAGTGGCTCGGCAGCCGTCTCCTACGAGCAGTACTTC
NA TRBJ2-7 TRBV4-3 NA CASSQGTGLYEQYF TGCGCCAGCAGCCAAGGTACAGGGTTGTACGAGCAGTACTTC
few TRBJ1-2 TRBV6-1 NA CASSESSYGYTF TGTGCCAGCAGTGAAAGTAGCTATGGCTACACCTTC
few TRBJ2-1 TRBV19 NA CASSTQASRVNEQFF TGTGCCAGTAGTACCCAAGCTAGCCGCGTGAATGAGCAGTTCTTC
NA TRBJ2-1 TRBV7-2 NA CASSQGAGDHEQFF TGTGCCAGCAGCCAGGGGGCGGGGGACCATGAGCAGTTCTTC
NA TRBJ1-6 TRBV7-9 NA CASSPDSLNSPLHF TGTGCCAGCAGCCCAGACAGCCTCAATTCACCCCTCCACTTT
NA TRBJ2-5 TRBV27 TRBD2 CASSFRGGATQYF TGTGCCAGCAGTTTTCGGGGGGGGGCGACCCAGTACTTC
NA TRBJ1-4 TRBV11-2 NA CASSLDGYGGKLFF TGTGCCAGCAGCTTAGACGGGTACGGGGGCAAACTGTTTTTT
NA TRBJ2-7 TRBV11-2 NA CASSSFRETSAPYEQYF TGTGCCAGCAGCTCATTTAGGGAGACCTCCGCCCCCTACGAGCAGTACTTC
NA TRBJ1-3 TRBV5-6 TRBD1 CASSRQGIRNTIYF TGTGCCAGCAGTAGACAGGGCATCAGAAACACCATATATTTT
NA TRBJ2-5 TRBV6-6 TRBD2 CASSYGAGGPGSQYF TGTGCCAGCAGTTACGGAGCGGGGGGGCCGGGGTCCCAGTACTTC
NA TRBJ1-5 TRBV4-3 NA CASSQEVGYSNQPQHF TGCGCCAGCAGCCAAGAGGTAGGGTATAGCAATCAGCCCCAGCATTTT
NA TRBJ2-1 TRBV6-5 TRBD1 CASSILPGQGGEQFF TGTGCCAGCAGCATCCTCCCAGGACAGGGTGGTGAGCAGTTCTTC
NA TRBJ1-3 TRBV6-5 NA CASSYGGSGNTIYF TGTGCCAGCAGTTACGGGGGATCTGGAAACACCATATATTTT
NA TRBJ2-1 TRBV7-6 NA CASSLALPDEKYNEQFF TGTGCCAGCAGCTTAGCGCTGCCAGATGAAAAGTACAATGAGCAGTTCTTC
NA TRBJ1-2 TRBV7-2 NA CASSLTPAEAIYGYTF TGTGCCAGCAGCTTAACGCCAGCCGAGGCCATTTATGGCTACACCTTC
NA TRBJ1-6 TRBV6-6 NA CASKDRGSSPLHF TGTGCCAGCAAGGACCGAGGTAGTTCACCCCTCCACTTT
once TRBJ2-6 TRBV6-4 NA CASPNSGANVLTF TGTGCCAGTCCTAACTCTGGGGCCAACGTCCTGACTTTC
NA TRBJ2-2 TRBV5-6 TRBD1 CASSPGGQGSGELFF TGTGCCAGCAGCCCGGGGGGACAGGGGTCCGGGGAGCTGTTTTTT
few TRBJ1-1 TRBV20-1 NA CSANGGTEAFF TGCAGTGCCAACGGGGGGACTGAAGCTTTCTTT
medium-sized TRBJ2-7 TRBV28 NA CASLGVASAYEQYF TGTGCCAGCCTTGGAGTGGCTAGCGCATACGAGCAGTACTTC
NA TRBJ2-5 TRBV6-5 NA CASSPGTQETQYF TGTGCCAGCAGCCCCGGGACACAAGAGACCCAGTACTTC
NA TRBJ2-3 TRBV9 NA CASSVGFGGPATDTQYF TGTGCCAGCAGCGTAGGGTTCGGGGGGCCAGCAACAGATACGCAGTATTTT
NA TRBJ2-1 TRBV9 NA CASSPLPPELNNEQFF TGTGCCAGCAGCCCTCTCCCCCCTGAGTTAAACAATGAGCAGTTCTTC
NA TRBJ2-3 TRBV19 NA CASSIYGGRADTQYF TGTGCCAGTAGTATATATGGGGGCCGAGCAGATACGCAGTATTTT
NA TRBJ2-4 TRBV7-2 NA CASSLPIQNIQYF TGTGCCAGCAGCTTACCCATCCAAAACATTCAGTACTTC
NA TRBJ2-7 TRBV11-2 NA CASSFSQGVDEQYF TGTGCCAGCAGCTTCAGTCAGGGCGTGGATGAGCAGTACTTC
NA TRBJ2-7 TRBV19 NA CASNQGPGGEQYF TGTGCCAGTAACCAGGGACCTGGTGGCGAGCAGTACTTC
NA TRBJ1-3 TRBV6-1 NA CASSPREVGNTIYF TGTGCCAGCAGTCCAAGGGAGGTTGGAAACACCATATATTTT
NA TRBJ1-5 TRBV7-2 NA CASSFGGGPPNQPQHF TGTGCCAGCAGCTTCGGGGGGGGCCCCCCCAATCAGCCCCAGCATTTT